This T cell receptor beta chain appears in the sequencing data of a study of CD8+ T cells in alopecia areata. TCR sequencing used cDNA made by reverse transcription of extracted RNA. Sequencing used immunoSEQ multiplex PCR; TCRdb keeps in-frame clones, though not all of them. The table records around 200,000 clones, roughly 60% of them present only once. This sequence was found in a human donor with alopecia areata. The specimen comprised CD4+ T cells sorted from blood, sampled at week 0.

Here the CDR3 DNA reads TGCGCCAGCAGCCAAGAGGACAGGGTGGGTAATTCACCCCTCCACTTT. As protein: CASSQEDRVGNSPLHF. The V call is TRBV4-3, the J call TRBJ1-6; TRBD1 matches 8 bases. The V and J ends lost 0 bases and 6 bases, in that order; junction bases with no gene match: 4. In germline, CDR1 is LGHNA, CDR2 YSLEER. The CDR3 runs 16 residues.